These 27 T cell receptor beta chains were all obtained from the same sample, sequenced in a study of blood T cell repertoires in COVID-19. The method was immunoSEQ multiplex PCR; TCRdb's version includes in-frame clones alone and lacks a portion of them. This sample has about 40,000 clones, with over 70% found just once. The source material was peripheral blood. The source of these receptors is a woman aged 70-85 years with acute or convalescent COVID-19.

In this sample, this clone turned up once. The chain uses TRBV7-8 and TRBJ2-2; TRBD1 agrees at 7 bases. V gave up 2 bases and J gave up 0 bases; unmatched junction bases: 3. The V gene's germline CDR1 is SGHVS and CDR2 FQNEAQ. The CDR3 loop spans 16 amino acids. This CDR3 is CASSLRGPANTGELFF. DNA for the CDR3: TGTGCCAGCAGCTTAAGGGGGCCAGCGAACACCGGGGAGCTGTTTTTT.

The chain combines TRBV6-1 with TRBJ2-7, with 10 bases identical to TRBD2. Germline CDR1 reads MNHNS; CDR2 reads SASEGT. V gave up 5 bases and J gave up 3 bases; unmatched junction bases: 7. This CDR3 is built from 15 residues. The DNA for the CDR3 is TGTGCCAGCAGTTCATCTAGCGGGAGCGACTACGAGCAGTACGTC. Protein: CASSSSSGSDYEQYV.

The sample holds a few counts of this clone. The rearrangement uses TRBV3-1 (or the pseudogene TRBV3-2) and TRBJ2-1; 7 nucleotides agree with TRBD2. The length of the CDR3 is 14 residues. The germline V gene encodes CDR1 LGHDT and CDR2 YNNKEL (reference sequence). The V and J ends lost 1 base and 6 bases, in that order; junction bases with no gene match: 3. The CDR3 DNA sequence: TGTGCCAGCAGCCAAGCTCGGACTAGCAATGAGCAGTTCTTC. Residues: CASSQARTSNEQFF.

The rearrangement joins TRBV29-1 to TRBJ2-3, with TRBD2 matching over 11 bases. Germline assignment: CDR1 SQVTM and CDR2 ANQGSEA. With V trimmed by 4 bases and J by 4 bases, 4 bases remained unmatched. The CDR3 totals 14 residues. CDR3 DNA sequence: TGCAGCGTTGCGGTAGCGGGGGGGGCAGATACGCAGTATTTT. This sequence encodes CSVAVAGGADTQYF.

The chain uses TRBV25-1 and TRBJ2-1; perhaps TRBD1 as D (6 bases). In germline, CDR1 is MGHDK, CDR2 SYGVNS. The CDR3 extends over 15 amino acids. Between the trimmed V and J ends, which lost 2 bases and 0 bases, there was a span of 8 bases. The CDR3 region has the DNA TGTGCCAGCAGTGAAGAAGGGGGCTCCTACAATGAGCAGTTCTTC. This codes for CASSEEGGSYNEQFF.

This clone was detected once. This chain uses TRBV27 with TRBJ2-3; D perhaps matches TRBD2 (6 bases). V lost 6 bases and J lost 0, with 16 bases in between. Germline V gives CDR1 MNHEY, CDR2 SMNVEV (reference sequence). This CDR3 region has 16 residues. In DNA form, the CDR3 reads TGTGCCAGCAGGCAGCGGGCGGGCGCTAGCACAGATACGCAGTATTTT. Protein product: CASRQRAGASTDTQYF.

The chain employs TRBV7-9 and TRBJ1-1, with TRBD1 identical over 9 bases. CDR3 length: 16 amino acids. In germline, CDR1 is SEHNR, CDR2 FQNEAQ (reference sequence). V shed 6 bases, J shed 5 bases, and the junction held 13 bases outside the gene matches. The CDR3 DNA reads as TGTGCCAGCAGTTCTAACAGGGGGCTCGGGGAAACTGAAGCTTTCTTT. Encoded protein: CASSSNRGLGETEAFF.

The gene calls are TRBV5-1 and TRBJ2-2; maybe TRBD1 (6 bases). Germline V gene sequence: CDR1 SGHRS, CDR2 YFSETQ. CDR3 length: 15 amino acids. Trimming cost V 2 bases and J 1 base, with 9 bases left between them. DNA for the CDR3: TGCGCCAGCAGCTTAGACAGGCTGAACACCGGGGAGCTGTTTTTT. Protein: CASSLDRLNTGELFF.

As concerns this clone: Other DNA sequences of this sample code for an identical CDR3. The V and J genes are TRBV19 and TRBJ2-1, with D hard to call. The length of the CDR3 is 11 residues. V lost 3 bases, J lost 9 bases, and 6 bases lay in between. Germline lookup yields CDR1 LNHDA and CDR2 SQIVND (reference sequence). The CDR3 DNA reads as TGTGCCAGTAGTATCGCAGGTGAGCAGTTCTTC. Protein sequence: CASSIAGEQFF.

V and J are TRBV19 and TRBJ1-2, with a possible D match to TRBD1 (6 bases). The CDR3 sequence is 15 residues long. CDR1 and CDR2 from the germline V gene are LNHDA and SQIVND (reference sequence). The ends were cut back, 3 bases at V and 4 bases at J, with 15 bases in the middle. CDR3: CASSISGGPAYGYTF. The CDR3 DNA follows: TGTGCCAGTAGTATTTCGGGGGGGCCAGCCTATGGCTACACCTTC.

The J gene is TRBJ1-2, the V gene TRBV20-1; 7 nucleotides line up with TRBD1. There are 13 residues in the CDR3. Germline V gives CDR1 DFQATT, CDR2 SNEGSKA (reference sequence). Trimming at V came to 3 bases and at J to 4 bases, leaving 5 bases not matched to a gene. The CDR3 loop is CSASTGDFYGYTF. CDR3 in DNA: TGCAGTGCTAGTACAGGGGACTTCTATGGCTACACCTTC.

The chain has TRBV29-1 and TRBJ2-1; D might be TRBD1 (5 bases). The germline gives CDR1 SQVTM, CDR2 ANQGSEA. This CDR3 comprises 11 residues. The germline V and J ends were trimmed by 5 bases and 8 bases, with 10 bases remaining between them. CDR3 amino acids: CSVLWGDEQFF. The CDR3 DNA reads TGCAGCGTTTTGTGGGGCGATGAGCAGTTCTTC.

There are a few counts of this clone. DNA for the CDR3: TGTGCCAGCAGCGTTGGCGGGAAAAACATTCAGTACTTC. Translation gives CASSVGGKNIQYF. J is TRBJ2-4 and V is TRBV9, with D maybe TRBD2 (5 bases). The CDR3 has 13 amino acids. Germline V gene lookup returns CDR1 SGDLS and CDR2 YYNGEE. The V end lost 2 bases, the J end lost 4 bases, and 7 bases lay between the germline ends. The variable domain in full, with the rest retrieved from reference TRBV9 and TRBJ2-4, is DSGVTQTPKHLITATGQRVTLRCSPRSGDLSVYWYQQSLDQGLQFLIQYYNGEERAKGNILERFSAQQFPDLHSELNLSSLELGDSALYFCASSVGGKNIQYFGAGTRLSVL.

The V and J genes are TRBV10-3 and TRBJ1-4; TRBD1 matches at 7 bases. The germline gives CDR1 ENHRY, CDR2 SYGVKD. The trim removed 4 bases at V and 0 bases at J, leaving 8 bases unmatched. The CDR3 sequence is 17 residues long. Here the CDR3 reads CAISGQGQDATNEKLFF. The CDR3 bases are TGTGCCATCAGTGGACAGGGTCAAGACGCAACTAATGAAAAACTGTTTTTT.

The chain carries TRBV14 and TRBJ1-2, with unresolved D. V lost 0 bases and J 5 bases, leaving 10 bases between the germline ends. Germline V lookup: CDR1 SGHDN, CDR2 FVKESK. The CDR3 spans 14 residues. CDR3 sequence reads: CASSQDHTPYGYTF. Written as DNA, the CDR3 is TGTGCCAGCAGCCAAGATCATACACCTTATGGCTACACCTTC. Together with reference TRBV14 and TRBJ1-2, the CDR3 gives the full variable domain: EAGVTQFPSHSVIEKGQTVTLRCDPISGHDNLYWYRRVMGKEIKFLLHFVKESKQDESGMPNNRFLAERTGGTYSTLKVQPAELEDSGVYFCASSQDHTPYGYTFGSGTRLTVV.

The rearrangement uses TRBV6-2 or TRBV6-3 and TRBJ1-2; a possible D gene is TRBD1 (5 bases). Trimming left V 4 bases short and J 7 bases short, with 10 bases between. This CDR3 has 12 amino acids. From germline, CDR1 is MNHEY and CDR2 SVGEGT. The DNA for the CDR3 is TGTGCCAGCAGTTTGGGACTCACTGGCTACACCTTC. It translates to CASSLGLTGYTF.

The V gene is TRBV19, the J gene TRBJ2-7; possibly TRBD2 for D (6 bases). The CDR3 loop spans 11 amino acids. Germline V lookup: CDR1 LNHDA, CDR2 SQIVND (reference sequence). The CDR3 reads CGGGEVEEQYV. CDR3 nucleotides: TGTGGGGGCGGGGAGGTGGAGGAGCAGTACGTC.

The CDR3: CASSYLGANTEAFF. In DNA form, the CDR3 reads TGTGCCAGCAGTTACTTGGGGGCGAACACTGAAGCTTTCTTT. The rearrangement uses TRBV6-2 or TRBV6-3 and TRBJ1-1, with D possibly being TRBD1 (6 bases). Looked up from germline, CDR1 is MNHEY and CDR2 is SVGEGT. V gave up 1 base and J gave up 1 base, with 7 bases separating them. This CDR3 spans 14 amino acids.

This rearrangement joins TRBV3-1 (or the pseudogene TRBV3-2) to TRBJ2-3, with 8 nucleotides matching TRBD1. CDR3 length: 17 residues. The V gene end was trimmed by 2 bases and the J gene end by 6 bases; junction bases not matched to a gene: 13. Germline values: CDR1 LGHDT, CDR2 YNNKEL (reference sequence). CDR3: CASSQLMAQGAGDTQYF. The CDR3 nucleotides are TGTGCCAGCAGCCAATTAATGGCGCAGGGGGCAGGGGATACGCAGTATTTT.

The chain employs TRBV13 and TRBJ2-1; D possibly corresponds to TRBD2 (5 bases). In germline, CDR1 is PRHDT, CDR2 FYEKMQ (reference sequence). This CDR3 spans 13 amino acids. The germline V and J ends were trimmed by 4 bases and 6 bases, with 10 bases remaining between them. The DNA of the CDR3 is TGTGCCAGCAGCTCCATCGCGGGCAATGAGCAGTTCTTC. This encodes CASSSIAGNEQFF.

The chain employs TRBV6-5 and TRBJ2-6; D unresolved. Germline V gene lookup returns CDR1 MNHEY and CDR2 SVGAGI. Trimming took off 2 bases at V and 0 bases at J, with 5 bases between the two ends. The CDR3 covers 15 residues. DNA for the CDR3: TGTGCCAGCAGTTACCGACTCTCTGGGGCCAACGTCCTGACTTTC. Translated, it gives CASSYRLSGANVLTF.

J is TRBJ2-2 and V is TRBV10-3; no firm D call. Trimming removed 2 bases at V and 4 bases at J, with 23 bases between. CDR1 ENHRY and CDR2 SYGVKD come from the germline V gene. The CDR3 loop spans 19 amino acids. The chain's CDR3 is CAISETSPLSAQSTGELFF. The DNA for the CDR3 is TGTGCCATCAGTGAGACATCCCCTTTGAGCGCCCAATCCACCGGGGAGCTGTTTTTT.

The table lists this clone with a few counts. This chain links TRBV3-1 (or the pseudogene TRBV3-2) with TRBJ2-2; D uncertain. The CDR3 consists of 12 residues. CDR1 LGHDT and CDR2 YNNKEL come from the germline V gene (reference sequence). V gave up 2 bases and J gave up 6 bases, with 4 bases separating them. The DNA of the CDR3 is TGTGCCAGCAGCCAAAGCGCCGGGGAGCTGTTTTTT. It codes for CASSQSAGELFF.

The DNA of the CDR3 is TGTGCCAGCAGTTACTCACAGGGTTATTCTGGGGGGGAGCTGTTTTTT. Encoded protein: CASSYSQGYSGGELFF. The V gene is TRBV6-5, the J gene TRBJ2-2, with a weak D call TRBD1 (6 bases). Germline V gene lookup returns CDR1 MNHEY and CDR2 SVGAGI. V gave up 0 bases and J gave up 8 bases, with 16 bases separating them. The CDR3 length is 16 residues.

This chain joins TRBV2 and TRBJ1-3, with 7 nucleotides matching TRBD1. V shed 3 bases, J shed 0 bases, and the junction held 5 bases outside the gene matches. The CDR3 contains 16 residues. The germline CDR1 and CDR2 sequences are SNHLY and FYNNEI. The CDR3 region is CASSELGGLSGNTIYF. DNA of the CDR3: TGTGCCAGCAGTGAGCTAGGGGGCCTCTCTGGAAACACCATATATTTT.

V and J are TRBV6-2 or TRBV6-3 and TRBJ2-1; D is perhaps TRBD2 (7 bases). CDR3 size: 18 residues. V shed 1 base and J shed 2 bases, with 18 bases lying between them. Germline V gene data show CDR1 as MNHEY and CDR2 as SVGEGT. The CDR3 loop reads CASSYYTLRGGTYNEQFF. The CDR3 region has the DNA TGTGCCAGCAGTTACTACACCCTGAGGGGGGGGACCTACAATGAGCAGTTCTTC.

The chain links TRBV5-6 to TRBJ1-5, with 9 bases that match TRBD1. J was trimmed by 2 bases and V by 4 bases; bases with no gene match: 10. The CDR3 loop spans 17 amino acids. Germline CDR1 SGHDT, CDR2 YYEEEE. CDR3 sequence: CASSTRTGVFGNQPQHF. CDR3 DNA sequence: TGTGCCAGCAGCACGAGGACAGGGGTTTTCGGCAATCAGCCCCAGCATTTT.